The next 10 T cell receptor beta chains were all read from a single sample in a study of regulatory T cells in long-lasting Graves disease. Regarding time point: persistent/refractory GD, antithyroid drugs over 5 years with positive TRAb. Construction of the TCR library relied on RNA isolated from PBMCs. Arm-PCR of CDR3 regions with iRepertoire HTBI primers generated TCR beta libraries. TCRdb re-analysed the multiplex PCR reads in MiXCR, keeping a single row per CDR3 protein. The sample shows about 460,000 distinct CDR3 sequences, under 25% of them seen only once. The sequences come from peripheral blood mononuclear cells (PBMCs), collected when the disease was refractory, from a patient treated with antithyroid drugs. The receptors were sampled from a female donor with Graves disease.

CDR3 coding DNA: TGTGCCAGCAGCCAGACCGACAGAAGCACTGAAGCTTTCTTT. This gives the protein CASSQTDRSTEAFF. V is TRBV3-1 and J is TRBJ1-1; the D gene is possibly TRBD1 (5 bases). V was shortened by 3 bases and J by 4 bases, with 12 bases between the two germline ends. Germline V lookup: CDR1 LGHDT, CDR2 YNNKEL (reference sequence). The length of the CDR3 is 14 residues.

This clonotype has just a few counts. V usage is TRBV6-5 and J usage is TRBJ2-7; 7 positions match TRBD1. The CDR3 consists of 15 residues. Trimming cost V 1 base and J 2 bases; bases outside gene matches: 5. The germline V gene has CDR1 MNHEY and CDR2 SVGAGI. The CDR3 protein is CASSYFRDSTYEQYF. In DNA, the CDR3 is TGTGCCAGCAGTTACTTCCGGGACAGTACCTACGAGCAGTACTTC.

This clonotype was counted ten times or more. The genes are TRBV30 and TRBJ1-1; D is undetermined. The germline V and J ends were trimmed by 2 bases and 0 bases, with 10 bases remaining between them. CDR1 and CDR2 from the germline V gene are GTSNPN and SVGIG (reference sequence). This CDR3 is built from 14 residues. CDR3 amino acids: CAWSPVPLNTEAFF. CDR3 bases: TGTGCCTGGAGTCCCGTTCCATTGAACACTGAAGCTTTCTTT.

This chain uses TRBV7-9 with TRBJ2-5; TRBD2 might be the D (6 bases). CDR1 and CDR2 from the germline V gene are SEHNR and FQNEAQ (reference sequence). The CDR3 totals 15 residues. Deletions cut 3 bases from V and 4 bases from J, with 15 bases between. The CDR3 sequence: CASSFGTDYLETQYF. DNA of the CDR3: TGTGCCAGCAGCTTCGGGACGGACTACCTAGAGACCCAGTACTTC.

This rearrangement joins TRBV4-3 to TRBJ2-7; 8 positions match TRBD2. From germline, CDR1 is LGHNA and CDR2 YSLEER. Losses at the gene ends were 0 bases for V and 6 bases for J; bases not matched to a gene: 7. This CDR3 region has 15 residues. The CDR3: CASSQDRGGLGEQYF. The CDR3 DNA sequence: TGCGCCAGCAGCCAAGATCGGGGGGGGCTAGGCGAGCAGTACTTC.

Points on this clonotype: A much larger clone differs by one base, so this may be a read error. The gene calls are TRBV6-2 or TRBV6-3 and TRBJ2-5; D may match TRBD1 or TRBD2 (5 bases each). Germline V gives CDR1 MNHEY, CDR2 SVGEGT. The CDR3 totals 15 residues. CDR3 residues: CAGSYSRGDRETQYF. In nucleotides, the CDR3 is TGTGCCGGCAGTTACAGCCGAGGGGATAGAGAGACCCAGTACTTC.

This clonotype has only a few counts. This chain connects TRBV3-1 to TRBJ1-6, with D possibly being TRBD1 (6 bases). The CDR3 spans 16 residues. CDR1 is LGHDT, CDR2 YNNKEL, per germline (reference sequence). V was trimmed by 0 bases and J by 5 bases, leaving 11 bases between them. CDR3 amino acids: CASSQDWGADNSPLHF. The DNA of the CDR3 is TGTGCCAGCAGCCAAGATTGGGGGGCCGATAATTCACCCCTCCACTTT.

Of note for this clonotype: The conserved closing phenylalanine or tryptophan is absent in this CDR3, likely reflecting a read error. The CDR3 loop reads CASSGSYEQYL. DNA of the CDR3: TGCGCCAGCAGTGGCAGCTACGAGCAGTACCTC. The chain has TRBV5-1 and TRBJ2-7; D remains unclear. The germline V gene has CDR1 SGHRS and CDR2 YFSETQ. This CDR3 has 11 residues. Trimming took off 5 bases at V and 3 bases at J, with 6 bases between the two ends.

Concerning this clonotype: A junction boundary mismatches the germline segment, possibly from a read error. The chain links TRBV29-1 to TRBJ1-2, with 7 bases that match TRBD1. CDR1 is SQVTM and CDR2 is ANQGSEA in the germline V gene. The CDR3 covers 12 residues. The CDR3 sequence is CGVGDREGGYTF. In DNA, the CDR3 is TGCGGCGTTGGTGACAGGGAGGGCGGCTACACCTTC.

The chain uses TRBV29-1 and TRBJ2-2; D may be TRBD1 (6 bases). From germline, CDR1 is SQVTM and CDR2 ANQGSEA. The CDR3 extends over 14 amino acids. V was trimmed by 6 bases and J by 2 bases, leaving 13 bases between them. The chain's CDR3 is CSVAGTRNTGELFF. The CDR3 bases are TGCAGCGTAGCCGGGACACGAAACACCGGGGAGCTGTTTTTT.